The 31 T cell receptor beta chains reported below all come from one sample, sequenced in a study of cytomegalovirus exposure and HLA in healthy donors. Primers included in the PCR were 60 Vbeta and 13 Jbeta primers. The data were produced by immunoSEQ multiplex PCR, yet TCRdb's version contains in-frame clones alone and is incomplete. The sample carries 150,000 to 200,000 clones, roughly 73% recorded once. Specimen: PBMCs. The receptors were gathered from a male donor in good health and CMV-seronegative.

Written as DNA, the CDR3 is TGTGCCAGCAGCCCATGGACTAGCGGACCCTACGAGCAGTACTTC. This sequence encodes CASSPWTSGPYEQYF. The V gene is TRBV14, the J gene TRBJ2-5, with TRBD2 matching over 10 bases. The J call is doubtful: the DNA matches TRBJ2-7 better. The CDR3 sequence is 15 residues long. From germline, CDR1 is SGHDN and CDR2 FVKESK.

This clone was seen more than once but under ten times. The chain uses TRBV6-1 and TRBJ2-3; D may be TRBD1 (5 bases). This CDR3 is 16 amino acids long. Trimming stripped 0 bases from V and 2 bases from J, with 12 bases between. CDR1 is MNHNS, CDR2 SASEGT, per germline. For the CDR3, the DNA is TGTGCCAGCAGTGAAGCGGCACAGGAGTACACAGATACGCAGTATTTT. It is translated as CASSEAAQEYTDTQYF.

The genes are TRBV9 and TRBJ2-1, with 9 bases identical to TRBD2. The CDR3 is 16 residues long. V lost 3 bases, J lost 7 bases, and 11 bases stayed unmatched. Per the germline V gene, CDR1 is SGDLS and CDR2 is YYNGEE. CDR3 loop: CASSGIAGALRNEQFF. DNA of the CDR3: TGTGCCAGCAGCGGGATAGCGGGAGCCCTGCGGAATGAGCAGTTCTTC. Full variable domain (outside the CDR3, taken from reference TRBV9 and TRBJ2-1): DSGVTQTPKHLITATGQRVTLRCSPRSGDLSVYWYQQSLDQGLQFLIQYYNGEERAKGNILERFSAQQFPDLHSELNLSSLELGDSALYFCASSGIAGALRNEQFFGPGTRLTVL.

The chain couples TRBV4-2 to TRBJ2-3, with 11 bases fitting TRBD2. Per the germline V gene, CDR1 is LGHNA and CDR2 is YNFKEQ. There are 15 residues in the CDR3. With V trimmed by 6 bases and J by 6 bases, 8 bases remained unmatched. The CDR3 reads CASSPLAGGLDTQYF. The CDR3 DNA reads TGTGCCAGCAGTCCCCTAGCGGGAGGTCTGGATACGCAGTATTTT.

This sequence joins TRBV5-1 and TRBJ1-3, with a tentative D call TRBD1 (6 bases). The V and J ends lost 3 bases and 4 bases respectively, with 20 bases between them. CDR1 SGHRS and CDR2 YFSETQ come from the germline V gene. CDR3 length: 17 amino acids. CDR3 nucleotide sequence: TGCGCCAGCAGCTCCGGGAGGCAGGGGATTACCGGAAACACCATATATTTT. Encoded protein: CASSSGRQGITGNTIYF.

J is TRBJ1-2 and V is TRBV11-2; tentative D call: TRBD1 (6 bases). Trimming took 5 bases from V and 5 from J, leaving 12 bases between them. Germline V gene lookup returns CDR1 SGHAT and CDR2 FQNNGV. This CDR3 region has 13 residues. This CDR3 is CASSADRTYGYTF. CDR3 sequence (DNA): TGTGCCAGCAGCGCTGACAGGACGTATGGCTACACCTTC.

The chain couples TRBV27 to TRBJ2-5; possible D gene TRBD2, 6 bases. The end of the DNA fits TRBJ2-7 better, so the J call may be wrong. The CDR3 totals 16 residues. The germline V gene has CDR1 MNHEY and CDR2 SMNVEV (reference sequence). Here the CDR3 reads CASSSLPGTGTYEQYF. Here the CDR3 DNA reads TGTGCCAGCAGTTCCTTACCTGGGACTGGAACCTACGAGCAGTACTTC.

The V call is TRBV6-1, the J call TRBJ1-1; D not resolved. This CDR3 contains 13 residues. In germline, CDR1 is MNHNS, CDR2 SASEGT. Trimming stripped 4 bases from V and 5 bases from J, with 11 bases between. The CDR3 loop is CASSARDGTEAFF. CDR3 DNA sequence: TGTGCCAGCAGTGCCCGCGACGGGACTGAAGCTTTCTTT.

This clone has a single count. V gene TRBV4-2 combines with J gene TRBJ2-5, with TRBD2 matching 12 bases. Per the germline V gene, CDR1 is LGHNA and CDR2 is YNFKEQ. The CDR3 length is 16 residues. The V gene end was trimmed by 4 bases and the J gene end by 3 bases; junction bases not matched to a gene: 6. The chain's CDR3 is CASSPLLAGGEETQYF. As DNA, the CDR3 is TGTGCCAGCAGCCCCCTACTAGCGGGGGGAGAAGAGACCCAGTACTTC.

The chain links TRBV4-2 to TRBJ2-5; 9 bases agree with TRBD1. The germline V gene has CDR1 LGHNA and CDR2 YNFKEQ. V shed 4 bases, J shed 3 bases, and the junction held 3 bases outside the gene matches. The CDR3 is 14 residues long. This CDR3 reads CASSRGTGKETQYF. Written as DNA, the CDR3 is TGTGCCAGCAGCCGCGGGACAGGGAAAGAGACCCAGTACTTC.

CDR3 in DNA: TGTGCCAGCAGCCTTGGACAGGGGGACGGTTACACCTTC. The encoded protein is CASSLGQGDGYTF. The genes are TRBV7-2 and TRBJ1-2; 10 bases are shared with TRBD1. The length of the CDR3 is 13 residues. In germline, CDR1 is SGHTA, CDR2 FQGNSA. V trimming: 5 bases; J trimming: 11 bases; junction bases outside the gene matches: 8.

This chain connects TRBV5-8 to TRBJ1-3; D unresolved. Trimming left V 1 base short and J 2 bases short, with 4 bases between. Germline V lookup: CDR1 SGHTS, CDR2 YDEGEE. This CDR3 is 13 amino acids long. The CDR3 coding sequence is TGTGCCAGCAGCTTGCCAGCTGGAAACACCATATATTTT. Residues: CASSLPAGNTIYF.

The chain couples TRBV9 to TRBJ2-7; 8 positions match TRBD1. The V gene end was trimmed by 0 bases and the J gene end by 3 bases; junction bases not matched to a gene: 5. CDR3 length equals 15 residues. Germline V gene lookup returns CDR1 SGDLS and CDR2 YYNGEE. In DNA form, the CDR3 reads TGTGCCAGCAGCGTAGCTATAGGACAGGGCTACGAGCAGTACTTC. Translating it yields CASSVAIGQGYEQYF.

In DNA form, the CDR3 reads TGTGCCAGCAGAGGGACGAGGGGGCGGGAGACCCAGTACTTC. Its protein is CASRGTRGRETQYF. The chain has TRBV27 and TRBJ2-5; 7 positions agree with TRBD1. Germline CDR1 reads MNHEY; CDR2 reads SMNVEV (reference sequence). The CDR3 covers 14 residues. V shed 6 bases and J 5 bases; nucleotides not matched to a gene: 9.

This chain uses TRBV7-9 with TRBJ2-5, with TRBD1 matching over 8 bases. The J call may not be correct, given that the DNA end is closer to TRBJ2-7. There are 16 residues in the CDR3. CDR1 SEHNR and CDR2 FQNEAQ come from the germline V gene (reference sequence). The CDR3 DNA reads as TGTGCCAGCAGCCGGAGGACAGGGTACGTGGACAACGAGCAGTACTTC. Translated: CASSRRTGYVDNEQYF.

This clone was counted between two and nine times. The chain employs TRBV7-9 and TRBJ1-5; D is undetermined. CDR3 length equals 13 residues. Germline CDR1 is SEHNR and CDR2 is FQNEAQ (reference sequence). V was shortened by 5 bases and J by 2 bases, with 7 bases between the two germline ends. In nucleotides, the CDR3 is TGTGCCAGCAGCGGCCAGGGCAATCAGCCCCAGCATTTT. Amino acid sequence: CASSGQGNQPQHF. Looking up the rest from reference TRBV7-9 and TRBJ1-5 gives the full variable domain: DTGVSQNPRHKITKRGQNVTFRCDPISEHNRLYWYRQTLGQGPEFLTYFQNEAQLEKSRLLSDRFSAERPKGSFSTLEIQRTEQGDSAMYLCASSGQGNQPQHFGDGTRLSIL.

This chain links TRBV13 with TRBJ1-6, with D unclear. The CDR3 has 15 residues. Trimming removed 3 bases at V and 4 bases at J, with 10 bases between. Germline V CDR1 and CDR2: PRHDT, FYEKMQ (reference sequence). As DNA, the CDR3 is TGTGCCAGCAGCTTCTCAACAGAATATAATTCACCCCTCCACTTT. It specifies CASSFSTEYNSPLHF.

This clone was observed a few times. The J gene is TRBJ1-4, the V gene TRBV7-8, with D possibly being TRBD1 (6 bases). Looked up from germline, CDR1 is SGHVS and CDR2 is FQNEAQ. Trimming took off 5 bases at V and 7 bases at J, with 11 bases between the two ends. The CDR3 sequence is 13 residues long. CDR3 residues: CASSPKTGEKLFF. The CDR3 bases are TGTGCCAGCAGCCCTAAGACAGGTGAAAAACTGTTTTTT.

This sequence joins TRBV29-1 and TRBJ2-2, with TRBD2 matching 9 bases. CDR3 length equals 14 residues. V shed 4 bases, J shed 3 bases, and the junction held 3 bases outside the gene matches. Germline values: CDR1 SQVTM, CDR2 ANQGSEA. CDR3 protein: CSVGGTSYTGELFF. DNA of the CDR3: TGCAGCGTTGGGGGGACTAGCTACACCGGGGAGCTGTTTTTT.

The genes are TRBV6-1 and TRBJ2-7; a possible D gene is TRBD2 (6 bases). Trimming cost V 6 bases and J 0 bases, with 15 bases left between them. The CDR3 sequence is 15 residues long. From germline, CDR1 is MNHNS and CDR2 SASEGT. CDR3 sequence: CASRVRDSPSYEQYF. DNA of the CDR3: TGTGCCAGCAGAGTACGGGACTCCCCCTCCTACGAGCAGTACTTC.

The rearrangement joins TRBV18 to TRBJ2-5, with D maybe TRBD1 (6 bases). The germline V and J ends were trimmed by 2 bases and 0 bases, with 13 bases remaining between them. This CDR3 has 16 residues. Germline V lookup: CDR1 KGHSH, CDR2 LQKENI. CDR3 sequence: CASSPVFRTDQETQYF. The CDR3 bases are TGTGCCAGCTCACCAGTCTTCAGGACAGACCAAGAGACCCAGTACTTC. The full variable domain, in which reference TRBV18 and TRBJ2-5 provide the parts outside the CDR3, is NAGVMQNPRHLVRRRGQEARLRCSPMKGHSHVYWYRQLPEEGLKFMVYLQKENIIDESGMPKERFSAEFPKEGPSILRIQQVVRGDSAAYFCASSPVFRTDQETQYFGPGTRLLVL.

The V gene is TRBV9, the J gene TRBJ2-3; 7 positions agree with TRBD2. Germline CDR1 reads SGDLS; CDR2 reads YYNGEE. The CDR3 sequence is 17 residues long. V was pared by 0 bases and J by 4 bases, with 11 bases of the junction left unmatched. CDR3: CASSVGVVLAMADTQYF. The CDR3 coding sequence is TGTGCCAGCAGCGTAGGAGTGGTACTAGCGATGGCAGATACGCAGTATTTT.

The chain uses TRBV19 and TRBJ2-6, with TRBD1 matching 7 bases. CDR3 size: 16 residues. Trimming cost V 5 bases and J 0 bases; bases outside gene matches: 4. Germline loops: CDR1 LNHDA, CDR2 SQIVND (reference sequence). Here the CDR3 reads CASSGGQSSGANVLTF. CDR3 bases: TGTGCCAGTAGTGGGGGACAGAGCTCTGGGGCCAACGTCCTGACTTTC.

The V call is TRBV4-3, the J call TRBJ2-7; possible D gene TRBD1, 6 bases. This CDR3 has 17 residues. Between the trimmed V and J ends, which lost 0 bases and 2 bases, there was a span of 17 bases. Germline loops: CDR1 LGHNA, CDR2 YSLEER. The CDR3 region is CASSQDLSGQSPYEQYF. The CDR3 nucleotides are TGCGCCAGCAGCCAAGACCTTTCAGGACAGTCGCCCTACGAGCAGTACTTC.

This clone has just a few counts. The rearrangement uses TRBV5-6 and TRBJ2-5, with D perhaps matching TRBD2 (5 bases). V was pared by 5 bases and J by 5 bases, with 7 bases between. This CDR3 region has 11 residues. From germline, CDR1 is SGHDT and CDR2 YYEEEE. The CDR3 is CASSREETQYF. CDR3 bases: TGTGCCAGCAGTAGGGAGGAGACCCAGTACTTC.

This chain connects TRBV19 to TRBJ2-2; D may be TRBD2 (6 bases). The length of the CDR3 is 17 residues. Looked up from germline, CDR1 is LNHDA and CDR2 is SQIVND (reference sequence). V lost 3 bases and J 6 bases, leaving 20 bases between the germline ends. CDR3 region: CASSIFPGTYVSGELFF. The CDR3 nucleotides read TGTGCCAGTAGTATTTTCCCCGGGACTTACGTGTCCGGGGAGCTGTTTTTT.

This clone appeared a few times. The CDR3, as DNA: TGTGCCAGCAGCTTAGGGTTTGGGACAGGGAGTAACGAGCAGTACTTC. It encodes CASSLGFGTGSNEQYF. The V gene is TRBV7-7, the J gene TRBJ2-7; 9 bases match TRBD1. This CDR3 region has 16 residues. The V segment lost 1 base and the J segment 5 bases; nucleotides outside the gene matches: 9. Germline CDR1 SSHAT, CDR2 FNYEAQ (reference sequence). Full variable domain (rest looked up from reference TRBV7-7 and TRBJ2-7): GAGVSQSPRYKVTKRGQDVTLRCDPISSHATLYWYQQALGQGPEFLTYFNYEAQPDKSGLPSDRFSAERPEGSISTLTIQRTEQRDSAMYRCASSLGFGTGSNEQYFGPGTRLTVT.

This chain uses TRBV7-3 with TRBJ2-1; 8 nucleotides agree with TRBD2. The germline CDR1 and CDR2 sequences are SGHTA and FQGTGA. V dropped 4 bases and J dropped 8; count of bases not matched to a gene: 13. The CDR3 contains 16 residues. In DNA form, the CDR3 reads TGTGCCAGCAGCTCACGAGCGGGGGCCCTGGGGTATGAGCAGTTCTTC. It translates to CASSSRAGALGYEQFF.

V usage is TRBV27 and J usage is TRBJ2-3, with 7 bases fitting TRBD1. Trimming took 6 bases from V and 0 from J; bases not matched to a gene: 6. This CDR3 is built from 15 residues. CDR1 is MNHEY and CDR2 is SMNVEV in the germline V gene (reference sequence). DNA of the CDR3: TGTGCCAGCAGCCTGGGACAGACGAGCACAGATACGCAGTATTTT. Protein sequence: CASSLGQTSTDTQYF.

This sequence joins TRBV2 and TRBJ2-3, with 10 bases that match TRBD2. The CDR3 is 14 residues long. V lost 6 bases and J lost 5; bases outside the gene matches: 5. Germline CDR1 reads SNHLY; CDR2 reads FYNNEI. CDR3 in DNA: TGTGCCAGCAGGGTAGGGACTAGCGAAGATACGCAGTATTTT. Translating gives CASRVGTSEDTQYF.

For this clone: At one boundary the junction diverges from the germline segment, which might be a read error. Other DNA sequences in the sample encode the same CDR3. This chain connects TRBV19 to TRBJ1-5, with D perhaps matching TRBD1 (6 bases). The CDR3 contains 15 residues. Per germline, CDR1 LNHDA and CDR2 SQIVND (reference sequence). This CDR3 reads CASSIGGGSNQPQHF. DNA for the CDR3: TGTGCCAGTAGTATAGGTGGGGGCAGCAATCAGCCCCAGCACTTT.